The clone carrying this TCR beta chain is termed medium-sized. Its antigen is still unknown. This record belongs to a study of immune evolution from preneoplasia to lung adenocarcinoma. Findings and limits, study-wide: From normal lung to invasive adenocarcinoma, top clone frequencies appeared to decrease. Normal lung had highest clonality; later lesions appeared denser, more diverse.

Only in-frame clones appear in the TCRdb table, and some are missing; sequencing was by immunoSEQ multiplex PCR. The sample yields approximately 9,500 clones, around 78% seen once. Patients had resection in Japan or China between the mid-2010s and the late 2010s. After pathologic assessment, macro-dissection selected premalignant or tumor cells for extraction. Losses at the gene ends were 3 bases for V and 4 bases for J; bases not matched to a gene: 0. The germline CDR1 and CDR2 sequences are SNHLY and FYNNEI. There are 13 residues in the CDR3. V gene TRBV2 combines with J gene TRBJ2-5; 9 bases agree with TRBD2. Sequencing input: FFPE minimally invasive lung adenocarcinoma tissue. The TCR originated in a person aged 70 to 79 with lung adenocarcinoma. In DNA form, the CDR3 reads TGTGCCAGCAGTGAGGGACTAGCAGAGACCCAGTACTTC. Protein sequence: CASSEGLAETQYF.